Listed here are 20 T cell receptor beta chains from one sample, sequenced in a study of blood T cells in healthy people across ages. Next came a second PCR, run for about 7 to 12 cycles, which used a sample-barcoded 5' primer along with a J-beta primer mix. TCRdb processed the 5' RACE reads anew with MiXCR; each CDR3 protein has one entry. The sample holds about 1,400,000 distinct CDR3 sequences; 42% are singletons and the top ten take roughly 8.2%. Source material: blood. The receptors come from a woman between 18 and 29 years old in good health.

The chain links TRBV28 to TRBJ2-3; 11 bases map to TRBD2. The junction had 7 bases not matched to a gene; V was cut back by 4 bases and J by 4 bases. The CDR3 runs 16 residues. Per germline, CDR1 MDHEN and CDR2 SYDVKM. The DNA for the CDR3 is TGTGCCAGCAGTTCCGCGACTAGCGGGGCAGCAGATACGCAGTATTTT. It translates to CASSSATSGAADTQYF. Together with reference TRBV28 and TRBJ2-3, the CDR3 gives the full variable domain: DVKVTQSSRYLVKRTGEKVFLECVQDMDHENMFWYRQDPGLGLRLIYFSYDVKMKEKGDIPEGYSVSREKKERFSLILESASTNQTSMYLCASSSATSGAADTQYFGPGTRLTVL.

This clonotype was seen only once. The chain uses TRBV20-1 and TRBJ1-2, with a possible D match to TRBD1 (6 bases). The V end was cut by 5 bases, the J end by 4 bases, with 20 bases between. CDR3 size: 15 residues. Germline lookup yields CDR1 DFQATT and CDR2 SNEGSKA (reference sequence). For the CDR3, the DNA is TGCAGTGCTCCGGGGACGGGGGTCAGGGGCTATGGCTACACCTTC. Its protein is CSAPGTGVRGYGYTF.

The genes are TRBV11-2 and TRBJ2-1, with a weak D call TRBD2 (6 bases). Germline CDR1 is SGHAT and CDR2 is FQNNGV. This CDR3 is built from 15 residues. With 3 bases removed from V and 5 bases from J, the gap between germline ends came to 14 bases. The CDR3 loop reads CASSFLGEEDNEQFF. For the CDR3, the DNA is TGTGCCAGCAGCTTTCTGGGGGAGGAGGACAATGAGCAGTTCTTC.

V gene TRBV5-1 combines with J gene TRBJ1-2, with D possibly matching TRBD1 (6 bases). Deletions cut 4 bases from V and 7 bases from J, with 17 bases between. The CDR3 extends over 14 amino acids. CDR1 is SGHRS, CDR2 YFSETQ, per germline. CDR3 amino acids: CASSPNGGQFGYTF. The CDR3 region has the DNA TGCGCCAGCAGCCCCAATGGGGGGCAGTTTGGCTACACCTTC.

With respect to this clonotype: The CDR3 does not end in the conserved phenylalanine or tryptophan, so this is likely a read error. V and J are TRBV9 and TRBJ2-3; 10 bases match TRBD1. V shed 3 bases and J 4 bases; nucleotides not matched to a gene: 11. This CDR3 spans 17 amino acids. Germline V gene data show CDR1 as SGDLS and CDR2 as YYNGEE. DNA of the CDR3: TGTGCCAGCAGCGCCCGGGACAGGGGCACCTTCGCAGATACGCAGTATCTT. It yields the protein CASSARDRGTFADTQYL.

This clonotype was recorded a few times. The CDR3 coding sequence is TGCGCCAGCAGCCAAGTTCCAGGGAGGGAGACCCAGTACTTC. It specifies CASSQVPGRETQYF. This sequence joins TRBV4-1 and TRBJ2-5; D is possibly TRBD2 (6 bases). Germline CDR1 and CDR2: MGHRA and YSYEKL. The V end was cut by 1 base, the J end by 5 bases, with 11 bases between. CDR3 length equals 14 residues.

In regard to this clonotype: Since a much larger clone is just one base distant, this may be a read error. The V and J genes are TRBV5-1 and TRBJ2-1; no definite D call. The end of the DNA fits TRBJ2-7 better, so the J call may be wrong. CDR3 length: 13 amino acids. Germline V gives CDR1 SGHRS, CDR2 YFSETQ. The chain's CDR3 is CASSLDPTNEQYF. In DNA, the CDR3 is TGCGCCAGCAGCTTGGACCCGACCAATGAGCAGTACTTC.

The chain has TRBV12-5 and TRBJ2-2; 9 bases agree with TRBD2. J was trimmed by 1 base and V by 7 bases; bases with no gene match: 7. The CDR3 sequence is 16 residues long. Germline-derived CDR1 and CDR2 are LGHNT and FRNRAP. This CDR3 is CASARLLAGNTGELFF. In DNA form, the CDR3 reads TGTGCTAGTGCCCGGCTACTAGCGGGGAACACCGGGGAGCTGTTTTTT.

There are a few counts of this clonotype. The chain couples TRBV4-1 to TRBJ2-3, with 8 bases matching TRBD2. Germline CDR1 MGHRA, CDR2 YSYEKL. J was trimmed by 0 bases and V by 1 base; bases with no gene match: 6. The CDR3 extends over 17 amino acids. CDR3 nucleotides: TGCGCCAGCAGCCAAGTAGGGCTAGCGGGCAGCACAGATACGCAGTATTTT. Translated, it gives CASSQVGLAGSTDTQYF.

The V call is TRBV28, the J call TRBJ2-7, with 7 bases aligning to TRBD1. Germline V gene data show CDR1 as MDHEN and CDR2 as SYDVKM. The CDR3 spans 14 residues. V lost 7 bases and J lost 3; bases outside the gene matches: 9. The CDR3 DNA sequence: TGTGCCAGCACTCCGGGGACAGTGGACTACGAGCAGTACTTC. This encodes CASTPGTVDYEQYF.

The chain employs TRBV13 and TRBJ1-2; a weak D match, TRBD1 (5 bases). V lost 4 bases to trimming and J lost 8 bases, with 20 bases between them. The CDR3 covers 15 residues. CDR1 and CDR2 from the germline V gene are PRHDT and FYEKMQ (reference sequence). CDR3 amino acids: CASSSQGRNDGGYTF. For the CDR3, the DNA is TGTGCCAGCAGCTCCCAGGGTCGGAACGATGGAGGCTACACCTTC.

This clonotype was seen more than once but under ten times. The chain links TRBV7-9 to TRBJ2-7; the match to TRBD1 covers 7 bases. This CDR3 spans 15 amino acids. Germline lookup yields CDR1 SEHNR and CDR2 FQNEAQ (reference sequence). Losses at the gene ends were 4 bases for V and 7 bases for J; bases not matched to a gene: 13. CDR3 region: CASSSYRQGLQEQYF. Here the CDR3 DNA reads TGTGCCAGCAGCTCCTACCGACAGGGCCTACAGGAGCAGTACTTC.

This chain joins TRBV6-5 and TRBJ2-7; unclear D gene. Germline loops: CDR1 MNHEY, CDR2 SVGAGI. V was trimmed by 6 bases and J by 2 bases, leaving 17 bases between them. The CDR3 extends over 15 amino acids. As DNA, the CDR3 is TGTGCCAGCAGAAGCAACTATCCCGTCACCTACGAGCAGTACTTC. It yields the protein CASRSNYPVTYEQYF.

The chain uses TRBV5-4 and TRBJ2-3; TRBD2 aligns across 8 bases. The length of the CDR3 is 17 residues. V shed 0 bases and J 0 bases; nucleotides not matched to a gene: 6. The germline gives CDR1 SGHNT, CDR2 YYREEE (reference sequence). The CDR3 region is CASSLASSGQSTDTQYF. CDR3 bases: TGTGCCAGCAGCTTGGCATCTAGCGGGCAAAGCACAGATACGCAGTATTTT. Based on the CDR3 plus reference TRBV5-4 and TRBJ2-3, the full variable domain is ETGVTQSPTHLIKTRGQQVTLRCSSQSGHNTVSWYQQALGQGPQFIFQYYREEENGRGNFPPRFSGLQFPNYSSELNVNALELDDSALYLCASSLASSGQSTDTQYFGPGTRLTVL.

This clonotype has more than one count but fewer than ten. The genes are TRBV10-3 and TRBJ1-1; maybe TRBD1 (6 bases). Germline V gene sequence: CDR1 ENHRY, CDR2 SYGVKD. Trimming pared 10 bases from V and 5 bases from J, leaving 14 bases between. The CDR3 has 12 amino acids. CDR3 residues: CANGDTRTEAFF. CDR3 in DNA: TGTGCCAACGGGGACACTAGGACTGAAGCTTTCTTT.

As for this clonotype: At one end, the junction sequence differs from germline, possibly due to a read error. This chain joins TRBV27 and TRBJ2-5; unclear D gene. The CDR3 sequence is 16 residues long. The V gene's germline CDR1 is MNHEY and CDR2 SMNVEV (reference sequence). The CDR3 region has the DNA TGTGCCAGCGGTTTAGGAACGAATCTGGGGATGGAGACCCAGTACTTC. Translated, it gives CASGLGTNLGMETQYF.

The rearrangement uses TRBV20-1 and TRBJ1-2, with D unclear. The germline gives CDR1 DFQATT, CDR2 SNEGSKA (reference sequence). The CDR3 totals 12 residues. V was cut by 0 bases and J by 0 bases, with 2 bases left in between. Here the CDR3 DNA reads TGCAGTGCTAGAGATCCTAACTATGGCTACACCTTC. Translated, it gives CSARDPNYGYTF.

V usage is TRBV18 and J usage is TRBJ2-1; D ambiguous. The length of the CDR3 is 16 residues. V was shortened by 2 bases and J by 0 bases, with 11 bases between the two germline ends. Germline V gene sequence: CDR1 KGHSH, CDR2 LQKENI. CDR3 amino acids: CASSPNSQTSYNEQFF. In DNA form, the CDR3 reads TGTGCCAGCTCACCAAACTCTCAGACCTCCTACAATGAGCAGTTCTTC.

This clonotype was seen more than once but under ten times. This CDR3 is CASSLRTSDGYTF. CDR3 sequence (DNA): TGCGCCAGCAGCCTCAGGACGTCGGATGGCTACACCTTC. V is TRBV4-1 and J is TRBJ1-2; D remains ambiguous. Trimming took 4 bases from V and 6 from J, leaving 12 bases between them. The germline V gene encodes CDR1 MGHRA and CDR2 YSYEKL. The length of the CDR3 is 13 residues.

The rearrangement joins TRBV9 to TRBJ1-1, with TRBD1 matching over 8 bases. With 2 bases clipped from V and 10 bases from J, the junction kept 16 bases outside the gene matches. From germline, CDR1 is SGDLS and CDR2 YYNGEE. The CDR3 totals 16 residues. CDR3 DNA: TGTGCCAGCAGCGTCCTGGACAGGGTTGATTTCGGTGGAGCTTTCTTT. Its protein is CASSVLDRVDFGGAFF.